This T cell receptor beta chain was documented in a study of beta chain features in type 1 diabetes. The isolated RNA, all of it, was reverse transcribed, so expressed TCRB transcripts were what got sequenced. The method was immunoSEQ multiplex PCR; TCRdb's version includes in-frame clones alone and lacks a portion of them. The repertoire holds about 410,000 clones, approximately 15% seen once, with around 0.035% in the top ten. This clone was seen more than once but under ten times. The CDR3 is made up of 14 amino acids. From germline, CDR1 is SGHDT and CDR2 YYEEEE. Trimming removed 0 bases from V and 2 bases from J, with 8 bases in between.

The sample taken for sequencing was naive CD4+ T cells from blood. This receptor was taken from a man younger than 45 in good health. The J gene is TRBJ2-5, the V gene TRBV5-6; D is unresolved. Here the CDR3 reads CASSLVDRQETQYF. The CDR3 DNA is TGTGCCAGCAGCTTGGTAGATAGGCAAGAGACCCAGTACTTC.